The 5 T cell receptor beta chains listed next were all sequenced from one sample in a study of T cell responses to AZD1222 COVID-19 vaccine. Clones were sequenced by immunoSEQ multiplex PCR, and TCRdb holds only the in-frame ones, with some missing. Of 130,000 or so clones in the sample, about 89% were seen once. Sequenced here: peripheral blood, sampled on day 0 of AZD1222 vaccination. These TCRs come from an adult in good health.

V and J are TRBV7-9 and TRBJ1-2; D unclear. This CDR3 has 14 residues. CDR1 is SEHNR and CDR2 is FQNEAQ in the germline V gene (reference sequence). Trimming removed 5 bases at V and 7 bases at J, with 17 bases between. For the CDR3, the DNA is TGTGCCAGCAGCCCGAGTGGGCAGGTTGGTGGCTACACCTTC. This codes for CASSPSGQVGGYTF.

The rearrangement joins TRBV11-2 to TRBJ1-4; D remains unclear. The germline V and J ends were trimmed by 2 bases and 15 bases, with 13 bases remaining between them. Germline assignment: CDR1 SGHAT and CDR2 FQNNGV. CDR3 length: 12 amino acids. Here the CDR3 DNA reads TGTGCCAGCAGCTTACCCCCAGGACCTTTGTTTTTT. Translation gives CASSLPPGPLFF.

The chain couples TRBV18 to TRBJ2-7; D tentatively fits TRBD1 or TRBD2 (5 bases each). The V end lost 3 bases, the J end lost 7 bases, and 16 bases lay between the germline ends. The length of the CDR3 is 14 residues. Germline V gene data show CDR1 as KGHSH and CDR2 as LQKENI. The CDR3 DNA is TGTGCCAGCTCACCCGGGACGGATCGGAAAGAGCAGTACTTC. Translation: CASSPGTDRKEQYF.

The chain combines TRBV5-1 with TRBJ1-6; a possible D gene is TRBD1 (6 bases). Germline V lookup: CDR1 SGHRS, CDR2 YFSETQ. Trimming took off 6 bases at V and 10 bases at J, with 14 bases between the two ends. The CDR3 contains 13 residues. The CDR3 spells CASKGDLPSPLHF. CDR3 in DNA: TGCGCCAGCAAGGGGGATCTCCCATCACCCCTCCACTTT.

The V and J genes are TRBV18 and TRBJ1-5; the match to TRBD1 covers 9 bases. Germline V gene lookup returns CDR1 KGHSH and CDR2 LQKENI. This CDR3 is built from 14 residues. V shed 2 bases, J shed 9 bases, and the junction held 5 bases outside the gene matches. The CDR3 DNA is TGTGCCAGCTCACCAGACAGGGGGAAGTGGCCCCAGCATTTT. Protein product: CASSPDRGKWPQHF.